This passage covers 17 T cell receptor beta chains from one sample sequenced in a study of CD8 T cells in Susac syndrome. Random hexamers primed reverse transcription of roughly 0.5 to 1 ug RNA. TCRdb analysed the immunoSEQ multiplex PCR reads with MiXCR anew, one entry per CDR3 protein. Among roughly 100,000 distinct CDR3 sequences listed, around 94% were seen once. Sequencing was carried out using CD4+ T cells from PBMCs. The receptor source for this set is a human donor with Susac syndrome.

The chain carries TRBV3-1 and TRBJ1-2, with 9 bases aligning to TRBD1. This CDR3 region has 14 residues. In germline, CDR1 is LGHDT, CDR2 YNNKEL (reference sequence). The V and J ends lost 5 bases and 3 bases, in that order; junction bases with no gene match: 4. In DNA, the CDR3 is TGTGCCAGCAGCGCCCGACAGGGGGACTATGGCTACACCTTC. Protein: CASSARQGDYGYTF. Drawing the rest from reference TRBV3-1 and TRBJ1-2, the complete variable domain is DTAVSQTPKYLVTQMGNDKSIKCEQNLGHDTMYWYKQDSKKFLKIMFSYNNKELIINETVPNRFSPKSPDKAHLNLHINSLELGDSAVYFCASSARQGDYGYTFGSGTRLTVV.

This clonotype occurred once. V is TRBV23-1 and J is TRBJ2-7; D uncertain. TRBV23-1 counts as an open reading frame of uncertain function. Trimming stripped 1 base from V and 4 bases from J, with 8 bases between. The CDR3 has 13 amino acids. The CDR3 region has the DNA TGCGCCAGCAGTCAATTTTCAGCATACGAGCAGTACTTC. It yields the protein CASSQFSAYEQYF.

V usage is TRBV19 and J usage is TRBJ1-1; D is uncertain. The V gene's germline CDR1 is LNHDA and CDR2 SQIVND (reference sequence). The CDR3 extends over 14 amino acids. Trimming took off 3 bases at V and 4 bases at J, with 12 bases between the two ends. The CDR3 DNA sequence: TGTGCCAGTAGTATCTACGTTTCAGGCACTGAAGCTTTCTTT. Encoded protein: CASSIYVSGTEAFF.

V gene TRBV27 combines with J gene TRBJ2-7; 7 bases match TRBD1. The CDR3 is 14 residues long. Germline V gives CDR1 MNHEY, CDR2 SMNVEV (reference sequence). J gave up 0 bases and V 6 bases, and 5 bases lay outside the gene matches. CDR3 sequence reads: CASRPGQISYEQYF. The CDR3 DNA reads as TGTGCCAGCAGGCCGGGACAGATCTCCTACGAGCAGTACTTC.

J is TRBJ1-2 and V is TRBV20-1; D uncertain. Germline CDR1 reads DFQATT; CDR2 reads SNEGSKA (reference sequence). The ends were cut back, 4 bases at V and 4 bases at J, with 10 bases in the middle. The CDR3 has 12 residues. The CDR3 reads CSATTAGYGYTF. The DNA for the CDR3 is TGCAGTGCTACCACAGCGGGCTATGGCTACACCTTC.

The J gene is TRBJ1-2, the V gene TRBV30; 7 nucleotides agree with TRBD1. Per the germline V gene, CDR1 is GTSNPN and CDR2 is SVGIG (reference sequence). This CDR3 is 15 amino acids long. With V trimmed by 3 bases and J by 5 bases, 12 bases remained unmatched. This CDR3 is CAWSPGGPTVYGYTF. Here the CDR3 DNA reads TGTGCCTGGAGCCCAGGGGGACCGACCGTTTATGGCTACACCTTC. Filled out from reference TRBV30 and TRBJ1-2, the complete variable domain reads SQTIHQWPATLVQPVGSPLSLECTVEGTSNPNLYWYRQAAGRGLQLLFYSVGIGQISSEVPQNLSASRPQDRQFILSSKKLLLSDSGFYLCAWSPGGPTVYGYTFGSGTRLTVV.

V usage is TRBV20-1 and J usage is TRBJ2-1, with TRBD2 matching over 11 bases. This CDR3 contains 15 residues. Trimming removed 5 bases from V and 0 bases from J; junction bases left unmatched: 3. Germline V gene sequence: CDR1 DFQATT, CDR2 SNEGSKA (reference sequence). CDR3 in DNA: TGCAGTGCTCCTAGCGGGGGGAGCTCCTACAATGAGCAGTTCTTC. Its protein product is CSAPSGGSSYNEQFF.

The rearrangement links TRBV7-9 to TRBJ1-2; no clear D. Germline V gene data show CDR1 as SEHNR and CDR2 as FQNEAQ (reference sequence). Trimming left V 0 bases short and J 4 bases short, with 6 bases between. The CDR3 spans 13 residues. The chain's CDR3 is CASSLAGFYGYTF. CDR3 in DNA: TGTGCCAGCAGCTTAGCGGGATTCTATGGCTACACCTTC.

The CDR3 bases are TGTGCCAGCAGCTCCTGGACAGGGGGTGGTTCACCCCTCCACTTT. Protein sequence: CASSSWTGGGSPLHF. J is TRBJ1-6 and V is TRBV7-9, with 10 bases that match TRBD1. Germline V gene lookup returns CDR1 SEHNR and CDR2 FQNEAQ (reference sequence). The CDR3 runs 15 residues. With V trimmed by 4 bases and J by 9 bases, 6 bases remained unmatched.

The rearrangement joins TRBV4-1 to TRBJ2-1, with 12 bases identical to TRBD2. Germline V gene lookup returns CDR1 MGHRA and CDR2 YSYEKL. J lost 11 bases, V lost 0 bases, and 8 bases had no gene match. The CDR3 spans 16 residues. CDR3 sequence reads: CASSQERLAGAQKQFF. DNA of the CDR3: TGCGCCAGCAGCCAAGAGAGACTAGCGGGGGCTCAAAAGCAGTTCTTC.

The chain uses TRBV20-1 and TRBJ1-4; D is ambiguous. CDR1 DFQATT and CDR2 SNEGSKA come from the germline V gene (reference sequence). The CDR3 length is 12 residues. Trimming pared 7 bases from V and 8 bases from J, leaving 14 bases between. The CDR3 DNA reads TGCAGTGTCGGTAGGGTTAAGGAAAAACTGTTTTTT. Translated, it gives CSVGRVKEKLFF.

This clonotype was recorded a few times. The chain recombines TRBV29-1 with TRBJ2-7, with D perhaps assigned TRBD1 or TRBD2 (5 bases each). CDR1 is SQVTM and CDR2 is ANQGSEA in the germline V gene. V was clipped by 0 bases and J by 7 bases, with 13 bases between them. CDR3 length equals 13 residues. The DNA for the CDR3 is TGCAGCGTTGAAGATAACGGGGCCAGAGAGCAGTACTTC. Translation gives CSVEDNGAREQYF.

CDR3 bases: TGTGCCAGCAGCGTAGATGGCTCCTCGCTGGGCGAGCAGTACTTC. It is translated as CASSVDGSSLGEQYF. The J gene is TRBJ2-7, the V gene TRBV9; no firm D call. V lost 0 bases to trimming and J lost 6 bases, with 16 bases between them. The CDR3 has 15 residues. Germline V CDR1 and CDR2: SGDLS, YYNGEE.

CDR3 in DNA: TGTGCCAGCTCACTGCCGGAGGGTAGGGAGCAGTACTTC. Residues: CASSLPEGREQYF. The chain couples TRBV18 to TRBJ2-7; possibly TRBD2 for D (6 bases). The germline V gene encodes CDR1 KGHSH and CDR2 LQKENI. Trimming shortened V by 4 bases and J by 7 bases, and 14 bases separated the two germline ends. The CDR3 contains 13 residues.

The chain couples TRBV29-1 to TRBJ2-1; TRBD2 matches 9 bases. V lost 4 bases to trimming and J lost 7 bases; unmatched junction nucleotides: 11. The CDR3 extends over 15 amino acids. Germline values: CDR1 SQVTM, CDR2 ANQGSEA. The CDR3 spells CSVAYRLAGTNEQFF. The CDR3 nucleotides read TGCAGCGTTGCTTATAGGCTAGCGGGGACTAATGAGCAGTTCTTC.

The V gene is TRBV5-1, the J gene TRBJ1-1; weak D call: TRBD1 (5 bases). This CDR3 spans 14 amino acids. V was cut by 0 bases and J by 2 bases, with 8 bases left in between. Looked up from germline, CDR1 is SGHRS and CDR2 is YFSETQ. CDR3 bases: TGCGCCAGCAGCTTGGCGACAGATAACACTGAAGCTTTCTTT. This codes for CASSLATDNTEAFF.

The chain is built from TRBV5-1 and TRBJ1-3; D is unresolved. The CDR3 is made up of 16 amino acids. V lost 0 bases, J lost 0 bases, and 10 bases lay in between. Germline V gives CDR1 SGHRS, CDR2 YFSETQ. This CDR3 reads CASSLESGSSGNTIYF. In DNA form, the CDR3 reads TGCGCCAGCAGCTTGGAATCGGGGAGCTCTGGAAACACCATATATTTT.